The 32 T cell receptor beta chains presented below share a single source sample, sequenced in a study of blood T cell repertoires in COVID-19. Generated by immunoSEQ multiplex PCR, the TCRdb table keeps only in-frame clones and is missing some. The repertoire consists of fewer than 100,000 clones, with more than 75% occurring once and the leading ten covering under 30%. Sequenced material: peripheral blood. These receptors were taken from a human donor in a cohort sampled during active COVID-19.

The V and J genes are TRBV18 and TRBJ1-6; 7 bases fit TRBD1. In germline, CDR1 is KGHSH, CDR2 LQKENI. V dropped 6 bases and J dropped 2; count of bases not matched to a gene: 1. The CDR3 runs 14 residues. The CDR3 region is CASSDRAYNSPLHF. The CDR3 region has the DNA TGTGCCAGCTCTGACAGGGCCTATAATTCACCCCTCCACTTT.

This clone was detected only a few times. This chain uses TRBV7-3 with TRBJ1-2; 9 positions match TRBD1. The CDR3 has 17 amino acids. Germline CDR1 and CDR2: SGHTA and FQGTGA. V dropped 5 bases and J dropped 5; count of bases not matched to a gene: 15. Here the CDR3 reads CASSPGGTGTDLYGYTF. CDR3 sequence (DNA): TGTGCCAGCAGCCCAGGGGGGACAGGGACAGATTTGTATGGCTACACCTTC.

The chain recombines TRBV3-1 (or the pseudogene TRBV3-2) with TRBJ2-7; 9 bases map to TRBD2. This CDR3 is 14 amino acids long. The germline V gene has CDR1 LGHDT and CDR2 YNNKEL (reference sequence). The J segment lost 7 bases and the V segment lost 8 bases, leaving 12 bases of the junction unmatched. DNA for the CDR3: TGTGCCAGCCAGCGGGGGCTAGCGGGGAATGAGCAGTACTTC. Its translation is CASQRGLAGNEQYF.

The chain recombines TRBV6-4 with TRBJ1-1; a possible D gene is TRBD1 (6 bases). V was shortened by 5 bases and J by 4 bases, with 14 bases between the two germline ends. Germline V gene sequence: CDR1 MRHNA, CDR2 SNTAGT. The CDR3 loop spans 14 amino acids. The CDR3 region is CASSSDRMSTEAFF. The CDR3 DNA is TGTGCCAGCAGTAGCGACAGGATGAGCACTGAAGCTTTCTTT.

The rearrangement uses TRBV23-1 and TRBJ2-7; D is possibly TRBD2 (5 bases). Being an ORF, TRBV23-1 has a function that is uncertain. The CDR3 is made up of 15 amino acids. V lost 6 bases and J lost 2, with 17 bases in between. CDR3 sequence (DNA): TGCGCCAGCAGCCGGGGAACCTTTTGGGCCTACGAGCAGTACTTC. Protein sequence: CASSRGTFWAYEQYF.

The CDR3 protein is CASSPQSNEQFF. As DNA, the CDR3 is TGTGCCAGCAGCCCACAGTCGAATGAGCAGTTCTTC. The chain has TRBV7-6 and TRBJ2-1; D unclear. The CDR3 contains 12 residues. Between the trimmed V and J ends, which lost 5 bases and 7 bases, there was a span of 9 bases. Germline lookup yields CDR1 SGHVS and CDR2 FNYEAQ.

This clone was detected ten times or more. CDR3 in amino acids: CASSQGTANTIYF. The CDR3 region has the DNA TGTGCCAGCTCCCAAGGGACAGCAAACACCATATATTTT. V usage is TRBV3-1 (or the pseudogene TRBV3-2) and J usage is TRBJ1-3; 7 bases map to TRBD1. The CDR3 loop spans 13 amino acids. Germline values: CDR1 LGHDT, CDR2 YNNKEL (reference sequence). The junction had 7 bases not matched to a gene; V was cut back by 8 bases and J by 6 bases.

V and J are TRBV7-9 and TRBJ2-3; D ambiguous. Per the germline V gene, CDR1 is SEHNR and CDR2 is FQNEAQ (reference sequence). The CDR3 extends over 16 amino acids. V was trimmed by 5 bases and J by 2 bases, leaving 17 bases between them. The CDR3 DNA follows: TGTGCCAGCAGCGCAGCTAGGTATTTTAACACAGATACGCAGTATTTT. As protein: CASSAARYFNTDTQYF.

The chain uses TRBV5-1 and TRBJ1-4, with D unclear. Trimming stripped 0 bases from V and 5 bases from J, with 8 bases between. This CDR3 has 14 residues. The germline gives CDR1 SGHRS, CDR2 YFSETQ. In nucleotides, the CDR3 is TGCGCCAGCAGCTTGGAGCCGAGAAATGAAAAACTGTTTTTT. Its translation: CASSLEPRNEKLFF.

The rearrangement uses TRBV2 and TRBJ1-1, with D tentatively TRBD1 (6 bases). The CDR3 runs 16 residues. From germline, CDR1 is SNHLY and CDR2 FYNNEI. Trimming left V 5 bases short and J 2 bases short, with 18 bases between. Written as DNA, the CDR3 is TGTGCCAGCAGTTGGGGGGGGCGCCGGGAAAACACTGAAGCTTTCTTT. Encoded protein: CASSWGGRRENTEAFF.

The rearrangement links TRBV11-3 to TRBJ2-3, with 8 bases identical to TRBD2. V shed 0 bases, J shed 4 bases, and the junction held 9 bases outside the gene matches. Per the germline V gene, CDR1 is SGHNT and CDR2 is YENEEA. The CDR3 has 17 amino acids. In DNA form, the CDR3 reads TGTGCCAGCAGCTTAGAATCGGGCGGGGGGAGCGCAGATACGCAGTATTTT. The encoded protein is CASSLESGGGSADTQYF.

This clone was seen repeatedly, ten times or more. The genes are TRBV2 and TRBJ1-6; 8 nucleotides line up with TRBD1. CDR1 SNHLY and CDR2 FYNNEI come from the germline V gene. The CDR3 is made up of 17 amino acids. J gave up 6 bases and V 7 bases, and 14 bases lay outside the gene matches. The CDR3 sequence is CASTERGGTGVNSPLHF. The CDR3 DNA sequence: TGTGCCAGCACCGAACGGGGCGGGACAGGCGTTAATTCACCCCTCCACTTT.

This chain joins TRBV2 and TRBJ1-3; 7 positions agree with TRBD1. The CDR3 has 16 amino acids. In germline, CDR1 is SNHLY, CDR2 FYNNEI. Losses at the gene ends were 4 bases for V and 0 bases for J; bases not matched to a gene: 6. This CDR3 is CASSGGQSISGNTIYF. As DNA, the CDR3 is TGTGCCAGCAGTGGGGGACAGAGCATCTCTGGAAACACCATATATTTT.

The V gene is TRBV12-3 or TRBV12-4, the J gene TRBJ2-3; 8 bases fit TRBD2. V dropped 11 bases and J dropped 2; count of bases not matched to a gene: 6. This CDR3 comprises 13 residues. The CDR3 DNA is TGTGCCGGAGCGGGGGCCCTCACAGATACGCAGTATTTT. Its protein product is CAGAGALTDTQYF.

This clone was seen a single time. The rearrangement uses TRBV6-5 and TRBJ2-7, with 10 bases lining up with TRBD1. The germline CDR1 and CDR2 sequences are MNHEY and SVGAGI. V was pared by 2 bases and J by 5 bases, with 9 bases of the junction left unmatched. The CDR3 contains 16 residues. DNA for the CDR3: TGTGCCAGCAGTTACACCGGGACAGGGGACTTCCACGAGCAGTACTTC. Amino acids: CASSYTGTGDFHEQYF.

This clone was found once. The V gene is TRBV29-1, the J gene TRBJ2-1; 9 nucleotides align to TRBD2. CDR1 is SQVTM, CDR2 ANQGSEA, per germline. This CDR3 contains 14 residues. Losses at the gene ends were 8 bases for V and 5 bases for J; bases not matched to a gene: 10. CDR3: CSLLAAGGHNEQFF. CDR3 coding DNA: TGCAGCTTACTCGCAGCGGGGGGCCACAATGAGCAGTTCTTC.

DNA of the CDR3: TGCGCCAGCAGCACCTATCCCACAGGGAAGAGCGACTATGGCTACACCTTC. Translation: CASSTYPTGKSDYGYTF. J is TRBJ1-2 and V is TRBV5-1, with D tentatively TRBD1 (6 bases). Germline V CDR1 and CDR2: SGHRS, YFSETQ. CDR3 length equals 17 residues. The V gene lost 4 bases and the J gene lost 3 bases, with 22 bases spanning the gap.

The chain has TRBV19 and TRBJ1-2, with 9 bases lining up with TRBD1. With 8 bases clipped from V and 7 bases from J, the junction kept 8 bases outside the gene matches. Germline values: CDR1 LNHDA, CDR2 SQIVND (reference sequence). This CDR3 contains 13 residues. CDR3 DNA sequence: TGTGCCAGTGGATCACAGGGGGCGCCTGGCTACACCTTC. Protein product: CASGSQGAPGYTF.

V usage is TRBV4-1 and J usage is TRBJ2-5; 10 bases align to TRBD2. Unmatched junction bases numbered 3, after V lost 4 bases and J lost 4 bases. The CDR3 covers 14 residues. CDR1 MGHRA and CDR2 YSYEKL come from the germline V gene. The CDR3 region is CASSRAGGPETQYF. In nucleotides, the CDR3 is TGCGCCAGCAGCCGAGCGGGGGGGCCAGAGACCCAGTACTTC.

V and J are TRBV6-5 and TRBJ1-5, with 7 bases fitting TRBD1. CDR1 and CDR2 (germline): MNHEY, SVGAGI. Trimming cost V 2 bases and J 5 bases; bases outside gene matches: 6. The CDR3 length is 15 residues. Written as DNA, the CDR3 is TGTGCCAGCAGTTACAGAAGGGGGCAGGATCAGCCCCAGCATTTT. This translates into CASSYRRGQDQPQHF.

The CDR3 DNA is TGTGCCAGCAGCTCCTGGACAGGGGGATCCGAAGCTTTCTTT. Translating it yields CASSSWTGGSEAFF. V and J are TRBV6-6 and TRBJ1-1; 10 positions agree with TRBD1. The CDR3 consists of 14 residues. CDR1 is MNHNY, CDR2 SVGAGI, per germline (reference sequence). Losses at the gene ends were 6 bases for V and 8 bases for J; bases not matched to a gene: 9.

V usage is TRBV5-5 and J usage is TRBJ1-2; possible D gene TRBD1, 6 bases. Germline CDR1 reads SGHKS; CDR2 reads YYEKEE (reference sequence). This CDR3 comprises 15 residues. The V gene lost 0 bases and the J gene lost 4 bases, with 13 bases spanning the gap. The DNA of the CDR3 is TGTGCCAGCAGCTTGGAACCCCGGACAGTCTATGGCTACACCTTC. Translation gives CASSLEPRTVYGYTF.

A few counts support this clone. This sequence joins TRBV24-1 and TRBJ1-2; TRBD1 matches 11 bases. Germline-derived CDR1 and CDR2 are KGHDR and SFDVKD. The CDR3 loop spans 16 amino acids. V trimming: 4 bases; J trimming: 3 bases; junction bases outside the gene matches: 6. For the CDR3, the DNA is TGTGCCACCAGTGAAGGGACAGGGGGGAAGGACTATGGCTACACCTTC. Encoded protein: CATSEGTGGKDYGYTF.

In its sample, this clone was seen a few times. In nucleotides, the CDR3 is TGTGCCAGCTCCGTAGACGTGGGGGGAAGAGATACCCAGTACTTC. Translated: CASSVDVGGRDTQYF. The chain uses TRBV18 and TRBJ2-5; tentative D call: TRBD2 (6 bases). Trimming took off 6 bases at V and 8 bases at J, with 22 bases between the two ends. Per the germline V gene, CDR1 is KGHSH and CDR2 is LQKENI. This CDR3 comprises 15 residues.

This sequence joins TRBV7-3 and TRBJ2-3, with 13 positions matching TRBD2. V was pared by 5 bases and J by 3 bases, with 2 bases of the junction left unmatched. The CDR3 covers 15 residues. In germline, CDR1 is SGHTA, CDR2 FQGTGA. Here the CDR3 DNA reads TGTGCCAGCAGCGTGACTAGCGGGGGGACAGATACGCAGTATTTT. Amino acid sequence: CASSVTSGGTDTQYF.

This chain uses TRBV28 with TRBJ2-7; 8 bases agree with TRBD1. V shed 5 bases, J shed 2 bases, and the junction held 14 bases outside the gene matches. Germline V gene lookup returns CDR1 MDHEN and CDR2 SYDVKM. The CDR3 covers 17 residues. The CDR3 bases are TGTGCCAGCAGTAACCCCTTGACAGGGGACGGAACCTACGAGCAGTACTTC. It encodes CASSNPLTGDGTYEQYF.

CDR3 residues: CASSFNLRASTDTQYF. DNA of the CDR3: TGTGCCAGCAGCTTTAATCTGCGGGCTAGCACAGATACGCAGTATTTT. The chain uses TRBV7-9 and TRBJ2-3; tentatively, D is TRBD2 (5 bases). CDR1 SEHNR and CDR2 FQNEAQ come from the germline V gene (reference sequence). V lost 3 bases, J lost 0 bases, and 13 bases lay in between. The CDR3 spans 16 residues.

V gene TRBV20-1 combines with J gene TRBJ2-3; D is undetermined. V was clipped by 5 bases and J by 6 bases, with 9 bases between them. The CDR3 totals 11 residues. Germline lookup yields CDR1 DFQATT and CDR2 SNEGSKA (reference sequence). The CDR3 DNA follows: TGCAGTGCTCTCCCGAGGGATACGCAGTATTTT. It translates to CSALPRDTQYF.

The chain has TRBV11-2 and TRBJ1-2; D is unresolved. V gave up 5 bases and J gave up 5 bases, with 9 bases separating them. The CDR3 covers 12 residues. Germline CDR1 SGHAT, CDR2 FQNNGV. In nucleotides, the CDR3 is TGTGCCAGCAGCCCCGGGAATTATGGCTACACCTTC. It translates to CASSPGNYGYTF. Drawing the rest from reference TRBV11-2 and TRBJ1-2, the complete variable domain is EAGVAQSPRYKIIEKRQSVAFWCNPISGHATLYWYQQILGQGPKLLIQFQNNGVVDDSQLPKDRFSAERLKGVDSTLKIQPAKLEDSAVYLCASSPGNYGYTFGSGTRLTVV.

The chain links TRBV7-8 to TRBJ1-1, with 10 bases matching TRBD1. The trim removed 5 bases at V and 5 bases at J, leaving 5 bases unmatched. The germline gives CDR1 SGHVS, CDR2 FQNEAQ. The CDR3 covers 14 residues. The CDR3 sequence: CASSPGQGPTEAFF. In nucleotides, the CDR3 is TGTGCCAGCAGCCCGGGACAGGGGCCTACTGAAGCTTTCTTT. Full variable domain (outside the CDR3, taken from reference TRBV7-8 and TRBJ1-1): GAGVSQSPRYKVAKRGQDVALRCDPISGHVSLFWYQQALGQGPEFLTYFQNEAQLDKSGLPSDRFFAERPEGSVSTLKIQRTQQEDSAVYLCASSPGQGPTEAFFGQGTRLTVV.

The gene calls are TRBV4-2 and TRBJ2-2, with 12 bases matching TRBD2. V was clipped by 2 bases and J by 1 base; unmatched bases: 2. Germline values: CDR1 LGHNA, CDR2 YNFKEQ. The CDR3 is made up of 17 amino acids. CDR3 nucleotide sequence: TGTGCCAGCAGCCAACTAGCGGGGGGGCGGAACACCGGGGAGCTGTTTTTT. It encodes CASSQLAGGRNTGELFF.

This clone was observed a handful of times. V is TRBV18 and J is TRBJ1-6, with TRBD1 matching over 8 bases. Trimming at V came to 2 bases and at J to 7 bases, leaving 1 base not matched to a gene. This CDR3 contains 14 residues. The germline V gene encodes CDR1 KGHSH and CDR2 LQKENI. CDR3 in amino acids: CASSPDRGNSPLHF. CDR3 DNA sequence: TGTGCCAGCTCACCAGACAGGGGAAATTCACCCCTCCACTTT.